Included here is one T cell receptor beta chain sequence, with context. The data stem from a study of T cell changes during pregnancy in multiple sclerosis. The CDR3 sequence is 15 residues long. J lost 2 bases, V lost 9 bases, and 10 bases had no gene match. Germline CDR1 is SGHRS and CDR2 is YFSETQ. TCRdb keeps only in-frame clones here, not all; method: immunoSEQ multiplex PCR. The data hold 90,000 or so clones, with over 85% observed a single time. This chain joins TRBV5-1 and TRBJ2-3; 9 nucleotides match TRBD2. Sample: peripheral blood, taken after pregnancy. This receptor was obtained from a female donor in good health, enrolled as a control in a pregnancy study. The CDR3 DNA is TGCGCCACCTCCCTAGCGGGAAAGCCCACAGATACGCAGTATTTT. This encodes CATSLAGKPTDTQYF.